The 26 T cell receptor beta chains below come from one sample, sequenced in a study of control samples from healthy donors and cancer patients. Sequencing was performed with immunoSEQ multiplex PCR; in TCRdb, only in-frame clones are kept and a portion is missing. The sample shows about 75,000 clones, 94% of them seen only once. The sample consisted of blood. These TCRs come from a woman aged 40 to 50 in good health.

This chain uses TRBV6-5 with TRBJ2-1, with D hard to call. Germline CDR1 is MNHEY and CDR2 is SVGAGI. The germline V and J ends were trimmed by 6 bases and 0 bases, with 3 bases remaining between them. CDR3 length: 12 amino acids. DNA of the CDR3: TGTGCCAGCAGAGGCTCCTACAATGAGCAGTTCTTC. Translating it yields CASRGSYNEQFF.

The J gene is TRBJ2-2, the V gene TRBV2; D is undetermined. Germline CDR1 is SNHLY and CDR2 is FYNNEI. Trimming stripped 4 bases from V and 0 bases from J, with 6 bases between. The CDR3 totals 14 residues. The CDR3 spells CASSGVANTGELFF. CDR3 coding DNA: TGTGCCAGCAGTGGGGTAGCGAACACCGGGGAGCTGTTTTTT.

J is TRBJ1-3 and V is TRBV27, with D uncertain. Germline CDR1 reads MNHEY; CDR2 reads SMNVEV (reference sequence). Trimming left V 3 bases short and J 5 bases short, with 14 bases between. The CDR3 has 15 residues. In DNA form, the CDR3 reads TGTGCCAGCAGTTTGGTGGCAGGTGGGAGAAACACCATATATTTT. Its translation: CASSLVAGGRNTIYF.

The gene calls are TRBV11-3 and TRBJ2-3; 8 bases are shared with TRBD2. V was pared by 3 bases and J by 0 bases, with 5 bases of the junction left unmatched. CDR1 is SGHNT, CDR2 YENEEA, per germline. This CDR3 comprises 16 residues. CDR3 coding DNA: TGTGCCAGCAGCTTCCTAGCGGGCACTAGCACAGATACGCAGTATTTT. Amino acid sequence: CASSFLAGTSTDTQYF.

The rearrangement joins TRBV3-1 (or the pseudogene TRBV3-2) to TRBJ2-7; TRBD2 might be the D (5 bases). Trimming stripped 8 bases from V and 7 bases from J, with 27 bases between. The CDR3 has 16 amino acids. The germline V gene has CDR1 LGHDT and CDR2 YNNKEL (reference sequence). DNA of the CDR3: TGTGCCAGCTCCCAGCTTCAAGGTATCGGGGTGAGGGAGCAGTACTTC. Encoded protein: CASSQLQGIGVREQYF.

The chain joins TRBV7-3 to TRBJ2-1, with D hard to call. The CDR3 has 13 amino acids. V shed 0 bases and J shed 5 bases, with 5 bases lying between them. Germline CDR1 SGHTA, CDR2 FQGTGA. This CDR3 reads CASSLTRNNEQFF. The CDR3 DNA reads as TGTGCCAGCAGCTTAACTCGAAACAATGAGCAGTTCTTC.

This clone is a singleton in its sample. This chain joins TRBV9 and TRBJ2-3; D might be TRBD1 (5 bases). The length of the CDR3 is 15 residues. Germline V CDR1 and CDR2: SGDLS, YYNGEE. The V and J ends lost 4 bases and 2 bases respectively, with 14 bases between them. The DNA of the CDR3 is TGTGCCAGCAGCCCCCGAACAGGTTTCACAGATACGCAGTATTTT. As protein: CASSPRTGFTDTQYF.

V usage is TRBV27 and J usage is TRBJ2-1, with TRBD2 matching over 12 bases. The germline V gene encodes CDR1 MNHEY and CDR2 SMNVEV (reference sequence). Trimming took 3 bases from V and 4 from J; bases not matched to a gene: 4. CDR3 length equals 16 residues. The chain's CDR3 is CASSFWTSGAYNEQFF. Here the CDR3 DNA reads TGTGCCAGCAGTTTCTGGACTAGCGGGGCTTACAATGAGCAGTTCTTC.

The V call is TRBV7-8, the J call TRBJ2-1; 8 bases match TRBD2. The V and J ends lost 2 bases and 2 bases, in that order; junction bases with no gene match: 5. The CDR3 is 16 residues long. Germline assignment: CDR1 SGHVS and CDR2 FQNEAQ. DNA of the CDR3: TGTGCCAGCAGCTTACTCTCGGGAGGGGCCTACAATGAGCAGTTCTTC. Amino acids: CASSLLSGGAYNEQFF.

The chain employs TRBV5-1 and TRBJ2-5; D possibly matches TRBD1 or TRBD2 (5 bases each). Germline CDR1 and CDR2: SGHRS and YFSETQ. There are 14 residues in the CDR3. V was shortened by 7 bases and J by 2 bases, with 15 bases between the two germline ends. CDR3 in amino acids: CASSRDGLQETQYF. The CDR3 DNA follows: TGCGCCAGCTCCCGGGACGGTCTACAAGAGACCCAGTACTTC.

This chain connects TRBV6-5 to TRBJ2-7; a weak D match, TRBD2 (6 bases). The V end was cut by 6 bases, the J end by 4 bases, with 16 bases between. The length of the CDR3 is 14 residues. In germline, CDR1 is MNHEY, CDR2 SVGAGI. CDR3 sequence: CASREQGLLYEQYF. CDR3 sequence (DNA): TGTGCCAGCAGAGAGCAGGGACTTCTTTACGAGCAGTACTTC.

V usage is TRBV4-1 and J usage is TRBJ2-7, with D possibly being TRBD2 (7 bases). Germline CDR1 is MGHRA and CDR2 is YSYEKL. The V end was cut by 4 bases, the J end by 0 bases, with 10 bases between. The CDR3 consists of 14 residues. CDR3 loop: CASSRGGLSYEQYF. Written as DNA, the CDR3 is TGCGCCAGCAGCCGGGGGGGCCTCTCCTACGAGCAGTACTTC.

This clone has a handful of counts. The genes are TRBV28 and TRBJ2-3, with 9 bases that match TRBD2. CDR1 is MDHEN and CDR2 is SYDVKM in the germline V gene. V shed 6 bases and J 6 bases; nucleotides not matched to a gene: 7. The CDR3 consists of 14 residues. The CDR3 DNA follows: TGTGCCAGCAGGGGACTAGCCGGAGGGGATACGCAGTATTTT. Translating gives CASRGLAGGDTQYF.

J is TRBJ2-7 and V is TRBV12-3 or TRBV12-4; unclear D gene. Deletions cut 6 bases from V and 4 bases from J, with 13 bases between. This CDR3 spans 13 amino acids. Here the CDR3 reads CASRQNGRYEQYF. CDR3 DNA sequence: TGTGCCAGCAGACAAAATGGTAGATACGAGCAGTACTTC.

The rearrangement uses TRBV30 and TRBJ1-1; weak D call: TRBD1 (6 bases). The ends were cut back, 2 bases at V and 5 bases at J, with 12 bases in the middle. CDR1 GTSNPN and CDR2 SVGIG come from the germline V gene (reference sequence). The CDR3 consists of 13 residues. CDR3: CAWSMTGNTEAFF. The CDR3 DNA reads as TGTGCCTGGAGTATGACAGGTAATACTGAAGCTTTCTTT.

The rearrangement links TRBV6-1 to TRBJ1-4; D perhaps matches TRBD1 (5 bases). The CDR3 sequence is 16 residues long. CDR1 MNHNS and CDR2 SASEGT come from the germline V gene. The V and J ends lost 1 base and 8 bases respectively, with 17 bases between them. The CDR3 here is CASSEEGAGRKEKLFF. The CDR3 region has the DNA TGTGCCAGCAGTGAAGAGGGCGCAGGGAGGAAGGAAAAACTGTTTTTT.

The chain uses TRBV5-1 and TRBJ1-3, with unresolved D. Germline CDR1 and CDR2: SGHRS and YFSETQ. Trimming removed 0 bases from V and 7 bases from J, with 11 bases in between. This CDR3 spans 14 amino acids. The CDR3 region has the DNA TGCGCCAGCAGCTTGGACCGGGTTGGGAACACCATATATTTT. Its translation is CASSLDRVGNTIYF.

The J gene is TRBJ1-5, the V gene TRBV4-1; weak D call: TRBD1 (5 bases). CDR3 length: 14 residues. V lost 4 bases and J 7 bases, leaving 14 bases between the germline ends. Germline loops: CDR1 MGHRA, CDR2 YSYEKL. This CDR3 reads CASSPLRGAQPQHF. The CDR3 nucleotides are TGCGCCAGCAGCCCTCTAAGGGGAGCCCAGCCCCAGCATTTT.

This rearrangement joins TRBV6-5 to TRBJ1-4; 8 bases line up with TRBD1. This CDR3 region has 15 residues. Germline-derived CDR1 and CDR2 are MNHEY and SVGAGI. Trimming removed 6 bases from V and 4 bases from J; junction bases left unmatched: 7. The CDR3 sequence is CASRRQGTYNEKLFF. In nucleotides, the CDR3 is TGTGCCAGCAGACGACAGGGGACATATAATGAAAAACTGTTTTTT.

The V and J genes are TRBV25-1 and TRBJ2-5; a possible D gene is TRBD1 (6 bases). The V and J ends lost 3 bases and 4 bases respectively, with 12 bases between them. Germline assignment: CDR1 MGHDK and CDR2 SYGVNS. This CDR3 is 14 amino acids long. The DNA of the CDR3 is TGTGCCAGCAGTGATTTAGGCAGGGGAGAGACCCAGTACTTC. It is translated as CASSDLGRGETQYF.

The chain uses TRBV12-5 and TRBJ1-6, with D possibly matching TRBD1 (6 bases). CDR1 and CDR2 from the germline V gene are LGHNT and FRNRAP. The CDR3 runs to 14 residues. The V end was cut by 3 bases, the J end by 10 bases, with 13 bases between. The CDR3 DNA sequence: TGTGCTAGTGGTTTTGCTCACAGGGAATCACCCCTCCACTTT. Its translation is CASGFAHRESPLHF.

The chain uses TRBV5-4 and TRBJ2-3; D is tentatively TRBD1 or TRBD2 (6 bases each). The germline V gene encodes CDR1 SGHNT and CDR2 YYREEE (reference sequence). This CDR3 contains 17 residues. The V end lost 0 bases, the J end lost 1 base, and 15 bases lay between the germline ends. The CDR3 nucleotides read TGTGCCAGCAGCTTGGTTGGGGGGCTCCCCCGCACAGATACGCAGTATTTT. Translation gives CASSLVGGLPRTDTQYF.

The chain recombines TRBV29-1 with TRBJ1-6; D ambiguous. Per germline, CDR1 SQVTM and CDR2 ANQGSEA. V shed 5 bases and J shed 7 bases, with 12 bases lying between them. The CDR3 spans 13 residues. CDR3 in DNA: TGCAGCGTTTCGGACGGTTACAATTCACCCCTCCACTTT. Amino acids: CSVSDGYNSPLHF.

The rearrangement uses TRBV19 and TRBJ1-1, with D perhaps TRBD1 (5 bases). This CDR3 has 11 residues. Trimming removed 3 bases from V and 12 bases from J, with 11 bases in between. Germline V gene lookup returns CDR1 LNHDA and CDR2 SQIVND (reference sequence). DNA of the CDR3: TGTGCCAGTAGTATTCAGGGAGGAACTTTCTTT. Translation gives CASSIQGGTFF.

The chain recombines TRBV9 with TRBJ2-1, with 10 bases identical to TRBD1. Trimming removed 2 bases from V and 4 bases from J; junction bases left unmatched: 3. The CDR3 runs to 15 residues. Germline loops: CDR1 SGDLS, CDR2 YYNGEE. The CDR3 is CASSVGTGDYNEQFF. The CDR3 DNA reads as TGTGCCAGCAGCGTTGGGACAGGGGATTACAATGAGCAGTTCTTC.

The chain is built from TRBV11-3 and TRBJ1-4; D unresolved. The CDR3 runs 15 residues. Trimming left V 3 bases short and J 6 bases short, with 14 bases between. Germline assignment: CDR1 SGHNT and CDR2 YENEEA. DNA for the CDR3: TGTGCCAGCAGCTTTAACTGTCGAAAGGATGAAAAACTGTTTTTT. Translating it yields CASSFNCRKDEKLFF.